This T cell receptor (beta chain) is from a study of shared clonotypes between healthy human individuals (dated by TCRdb to about 2020). Some background on the complete study: A couple of women and three men aged 18 to 49 years were included in the cohort. Libraries were prepared and TCR repertoires were sequenced by different laboratories using diverse techniques, in order to increase sequencing depth and limit assay-specific biases. Each donor's leukapheresis produced roughly between roughly 0.85 and 9.5 billion PBMCs. Per donor, three plates each were used for CD4 naive and CD4 memory, two for CD8 naive, and one for CD8 memory. The study deeply sequenced blood TCR repertoires of about 5 healthy adults to estimate repertoire size and the extent of clonotype sharing between individuals. Overall study outcomes, separate from this receptor: Around 5.4% of naive CD4, roughly 3.5% of naive CD8, about 2.1% of memory CD4, and 0.4% of memory CD8 clonotypes were shared across a handful of donors. Naive subsets generally had larger estimated clonotype richness than memory subsets. Clonotypes shared by all four sorted-subset donors showed higher generation probabilities than non-shared clonotypes. Incomplete sequencing was indicated by rarefaction of sorted-subset datasets, despite the large sequencing depth. Pairwise subsampling indicated that sequencing depth was expected to affect the degree of clonotype sharing among donors. Because the study included only a small number of donors, the genetic and exposure-history diversity represented was limited. Sampling was limited to blood, and TCR repertoires in tissue likely differ from TCR repertoires in blood.

TCR CDR3 regions were amplified from genomic DNA by multiplex PCR using the deep immunoSEQ assay. Extracted genomic DNA from each cell subset was spread evenly across all wells of several immunoSEQ 96-well plates, with each plate serving as a replicate. For sorted subsets, each replicate PCR was loaded with roughly 190 ng genomic DNA, equivalent to 32,000 or so T cell genomes. Purified libraries were measured with a Qubit 3.0 fluorometer, size-checked on a Bioanalyzer 2100, and measured again with the KAPA Library Quantification kit. Every immunoSEQ 96-well plate was sequenced on a separate single-read 150-cycle Illumina NextSeq 550 flow cell. The authors' analysis ran thus. The immunoSEQ output contained only junctional sequences without quality scores, so filtering could not match that applied to full-length reads. To assign V/J genes and CDR3, sequences were annotated using PyIR, a Python wrapper for IgBLAST v1.9, with IMGT germline references. Reads were removed for weak V/J assignments (E-value above 1e-6), missing CDR3, stop codons, out-of-frame junctions, or ambiguous translated residues. V3J clonotypes were defined as sequences sharing the same inferred V gene, J gene, and CDR3 amino acid sequence. The percentage overlap between two repertoires was calculated by dividing the number of shared unique clonotypes by the size of the smaller repertoire. RTK rarefaction, the Chao1 estimator, and Recon v2.1 estimates of unobserved clonotypes were used to assess repertoire richness. OLGA was used to compute generation probabilities for all TCRbeta clonotypes that the gDNA method yielded from four donors. TCRdb re-hosts the immuneACCESS table, in-frame sequences only. Its copies lack some clones; in the studies checked, an unresolved V gene accounts for under half of them, and the cause for the rest is not known. Clone size and the V and J calls come from that table; the DNA yielded D and trimming. This sample is represented by 2.5 million or so clones; roughly 92% of them were singletons. 0.14% of the sample lies in the top ten.

For this clone: Its target antigen remains unknown. No qualities accompany the bases; no much larger clone lies one base away.

From a lookup of the germline V gene (reference sequence), CDR1 and CDR2 are GTSNPN and SVGIG. Cut back by 5 bases and 0 bases, the V and J ends lie 11 bases apart. Including the terminal cysteine and phenylalanine, the CDR3 comprises 14 residues. This entry keeps only the CDR3 DNA: 42 bases, framed from base 1. Donors were healthy HIV-negative adults with no recently reported acute infections or vaccinations. All donors were Caucasian adults living in Nashville, Tennessee, USA. Magnetic negative selection was used to enrich CD4+ T cells, after which naive cells were positively selected on CD45RA and the negative fraction became the memory subset. After blood collection by leukapheresis, PBMCs were isolated using Ficoll-Histopaque density gradient centrifugation and then cryopreserved in the vapor phase of liquid nitrogen. Analytical flow cytometry was used to check the purity and quantity of every magnetically sorted T cell population. From each sorted fraction, genomic DNA was isolated and quantified by UV absorbance on a Nanodrop 2000c.

The sequenced sample was naive CD4+ T cells sorted from blood. This specimen's cell subset or site label, per the study, means: CD45RA+ positively selected. This TCR was sampled from a man aged 18 to 29 in good health. Rearrangement joined TRBV30 to TRBJ1-5, and the D gene may be TRBD1, 5 bases matching. The DNA sequence is given as TGTGCCTGGCAAGGGACGGATAGCAATCAGCCCCAGCATTTT. It specifies CAWQGTDSNQPQHF.